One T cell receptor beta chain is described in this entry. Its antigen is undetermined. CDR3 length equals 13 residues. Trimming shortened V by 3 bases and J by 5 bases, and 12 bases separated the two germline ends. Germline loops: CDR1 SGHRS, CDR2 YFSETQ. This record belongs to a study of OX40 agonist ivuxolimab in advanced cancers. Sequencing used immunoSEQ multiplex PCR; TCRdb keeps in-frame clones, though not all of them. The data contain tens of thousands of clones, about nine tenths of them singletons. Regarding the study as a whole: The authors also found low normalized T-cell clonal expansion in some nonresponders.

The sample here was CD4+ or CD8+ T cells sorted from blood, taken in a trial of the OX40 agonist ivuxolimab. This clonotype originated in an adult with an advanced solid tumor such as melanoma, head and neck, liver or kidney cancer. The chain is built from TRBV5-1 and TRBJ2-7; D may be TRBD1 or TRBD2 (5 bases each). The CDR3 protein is CASSWGILNEQYF. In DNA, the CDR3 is TGCGCCAGCAGCTGGGGGATACTAAACGAGCAGTACTTC.